The present entry profiles one T cell receptor (beta chain) with its context. The sample originates from a study of blood T cell repertoires in COVID-19. Original processing notes: Scientists estimated how many nucleated cells there were by amplifying reference gene primers. Generated by immunoSEQ multiplex PCR, the TCRdb table keeps only in-frame clones and is missing some. For V, J and clone size, that table is used; D and trimming come from the DNA. This sample carries under 200,000 clones, around nine tenths of them seen once, and the ten largest clones take 0.45% to 0.65%. Per the germline V gene, CDR1 is LGHDT and CDR2 is YNNKEL (reference sequence). J lost 13 bases, V lost 0 bases, and 7 bases had no gene match. The CDR3 length is 14 residues.

V is TRBV3-1 (or the pseudogene TRBV3-2) and J is TRBJ2-5, with 11 bases matching TRBD2. The receptor's source is a man aged 50 to 59 with acute or convalescent COVID-19. Sequencing used peripheral blood. As DNA, the CDR3 is TGTGCCAGCAGCCAAGATGCACTAGCGGGGGCGGTGTACTTC. Amino acid sequence: CASSQDALAGAVYF.